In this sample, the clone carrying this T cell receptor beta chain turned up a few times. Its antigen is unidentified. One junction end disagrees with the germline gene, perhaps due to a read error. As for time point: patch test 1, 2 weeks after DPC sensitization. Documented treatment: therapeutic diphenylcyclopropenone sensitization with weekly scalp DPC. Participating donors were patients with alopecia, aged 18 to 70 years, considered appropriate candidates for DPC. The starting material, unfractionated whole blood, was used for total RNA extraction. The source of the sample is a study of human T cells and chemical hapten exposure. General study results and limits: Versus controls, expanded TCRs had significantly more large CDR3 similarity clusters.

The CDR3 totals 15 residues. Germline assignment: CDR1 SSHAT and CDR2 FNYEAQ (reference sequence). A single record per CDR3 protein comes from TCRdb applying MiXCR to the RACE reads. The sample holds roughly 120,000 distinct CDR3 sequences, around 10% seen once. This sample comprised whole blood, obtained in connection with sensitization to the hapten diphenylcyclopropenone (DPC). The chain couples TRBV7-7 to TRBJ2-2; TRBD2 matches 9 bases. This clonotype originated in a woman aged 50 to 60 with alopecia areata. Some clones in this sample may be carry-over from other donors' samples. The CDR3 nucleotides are TGTGCTAGCAGCTGGACTAGCGCGGGCACCGGGGAGCTGTTTTTT. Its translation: CASSWTSAGTGELFF.